A selection of T cell receptor beta chains follows, all from one sample in a study of shared clonotypes between healthy human individuals. Assay used: immunoSEQ multiplex PCR; TCRdb lists only in-frame clones, some missing. The table has 2 million to 3 million clones, approximately 94% seen once. The source material was naive CD4+ T cells from PBMCs. The receptor set was obtained from a young man in good health. Some clones in this sample may be carry-over from other donors' samples. The CDR3 runs from the conserved cysteine through the conserved F or W. Each record gives: clone size, D gene, J gene, V gene, CDR3 length, CDR3 DNA, CDR3 protein. The D gene is left open where the match is weak. Only some rows state a clone size, as once, few, many or a class for expanded clones.

size: .; D: TRBD1; J: TRBJ1-3; V: TRBV27; length: 20; DNA: TGTGCCAGCAGTTTAGGGAGAGGGGACAGGGGCAAAATCTCTGGAAACACCATATATTTT; CDR3: CASSLGRGDRGKISGNTIYF
size: .; D: .; J: TRBJ2-5; V: TRBV6-1; length: 12; DNA: TGTGCCAGCAGTTTGGACACGGAGACCCAGTACTTC; CDR3: CASSLDTETQYF
size: .; D: .; J: TRBJ1-5; V: TRBV2; length: 13; DNA: TGTGCCACCACCTGGGACGGGAATCAGCCCCAGCATTTT; CDR3: CATTWDGNQPQHF
size: .; D: TRBD1; J: TRBJ2-5; V: TRBV6-1; length: 18; DNA: TGTGCCAGCAGTGAAGGCCCCGGCGGACAGGGGGCATGGGAGACCCAGTACTTC; CDR3: CASSEGPGGQGAWETQYF
size: .; D: TRBD2; J: TRBJ2-3; V: TRBV27; length: 17; DNA: TGTGCCAGCAGTCCTCGACTAGCGGGAGGCGTCACAGATACGCAGTATTTT; CDR3: CASSPRLAGGVTDTQYF
size: .; D: .; J: TRBJ2-3; V: TRBV4-3; length: 14; DNA: TGCGCCAGCAGCGTAGAGCTGATGGTTGATACGCAGTATTTT; CDR3: CASSVELMVDTQYF
size: .; D: .; J: TRBJ2-7; V: TRBV14; length: 14; DNA: TGTGCCAGCAGCCAAGGTTTCAGCCTCTACGAGCAGTACTTC; CDR3: CASSQGFSLYEQYF
size: .; D: .; J: TRBJ1-4; V: TRBV7-9; length: 14; DNA: TGTGCCAGCAGCCGCACAGGGAGCGGGGAAAAACTGTTTTTT; CDR3: CASSRTGSGEKLFF
size: .; D: .; J: TRBJ2-2; V: TRBV27; length: 17; DNA: TGTGCCAGCAGTTTATCGTGGGAAGGGGTAATGGCCGGGGAGCTGTTTTTT; CDR3: CASSLSWEGVMAGELFF
size: .; D: TRBD2; J: TRBJ2-2; V: TRBV9; length: 14; DNA: TGTGCCAGCAGCCCCGGGGGGGGTTCCGGGGAGCTGTTTTTT; CDR3: CASSPGGGSGELFF
size: .; D: TRBD2; J: TRBJ2-6; V: TRBV28; length: 21; DNA: TGTGCCAGCAGCGAACGGGGACTAGCGGGAGCCAATCCTTCTGGGGCCAACGTCCTGACTTTC; CDR3: CASSERGLAGANPSGANVLTF
size: .; D: TRBD2; J: TRBJ2-1; V: TRBV7-3; length: 18; DNA: TGTGCCAGCAGCTTACGGGGGAATGGACTAGGGCCCAGGAATGAGCAGTTCTTC; CDR3: CASSLRGNGLGPRNEQFF
size: few; D: .; J: TRBJ1-1; V: TRBV7-3; length: 14; DNA: TGTGCCAGCAGCTTACACGGGACACTGACTGAAGCTTTCTTT; CDR3: CASSLHGTLTEAFF
size: once; D: TRBD1; J: TRBJ1-2; V: TRBV7-9; length: 13; DNA: TGTGCCAGCAGCTACAGGGGAACCTATGGCTACACCTTC; CDR3: CASSYRGTYGYTF
size: .; D: .; J: TRBJ2-5; V: TRBV28; length: 14; DNA: TGTGCCAGCAGTCCGACCTGGTCCCAAGAGACCCAGTACTTC; CDR3: CASSPTWSQETQYF
size: .; D: TRBD1; J: TRBJ2-3; V: TRBV6-1; length: 16; DNA: TGTGCCAGCAGTGATCCGGGACAGGGGTACACAGATACGCAGTATTTT; CDR3: CASSDPGQGYTDTQYF
size: .; D: .; J: TRBJ1-2; V: TRBV5-1; length: 15; DNA: TGCGCCAGCAGCTTGGCGGCCTTCTATGACTATGGCTACACCTTC; CDR3: CASSLAAFYDYGYTF
size: .; D: .; J: TRBJ2-7; V: TRBV4-2; length: 16; DNA: TGTGCCAGCAGCCAAGACCCACCGGGACGTGCCTGGGAGCAGTACTTC; CDR3: CASSQDPPGRAWEQYF
size: .; D: .; J: TRBJ1-2; V: TRBV6-1; length: 14; DNA: TGTGCCAGCAGTGAAGCTCCGGGACAAGGTGGCTACACCTTC; CDR3: CASSEAPGQGGYTF
size: .; D: TRBD1; J: TRBJ1-2; V: TRBV4-1; length: 16; DNA: TGCGCCAGCAGCCAGGGACTTCCGGGACAGAACTATGGCTACACCTTC; CDR3: CASSQGLPGQNYGYTF
size: .; D: .; J: TRBJ2-7; V: TRBV5-1; length: 17; DNA: TGCGCCAGCAGCTTGGACCCGCGAAGCGGGCCGACCTACGAGCAGTACTTC; CDR3: CASSLDPRSGPTYEQYF
size: .; D: .; J: TRBJ2-7; V: TRBV5-1; length: 14; DNA: TGCGCCAGCCAGAACCCCGCGGGGTCAGACGAGCAGTACTTC; CDR3: CASQNPAGSDEQYF
size: .; D: .; J: TRBJ1-1; V: TRBV21-1; length: 17; DNA: TGTGCCAGCAGCAAATCCCCCTATAGGGGTTGTCCCACTGAAGCTTTCTTT; CDR3: CASSKSPYRGCPTEAFF
size: .; D: TRBD2; J: TRBJ2-1; V: TRBV5-4; length: 15; DNA: TGTGCCAGCAGCCGCGGGAGTGGGGCCTACAATGAGCAGTTCTTC; CDR3: CASSRGSGAYNEQFF
size: .; D: .; J: TRBJ2-7; V: TRBV29-1; length: 15; DNA: TGCAGCGTTGAAAGGGGTAAGGGCGGCTCCTACGAGCAGTACTTC; CDR3: CSVERGKGGSYEQYF
size: .; D: .; J: TRBJ1-2; V: TRBV2; length: 16; DNA: TGTGCCAGCAGTGAAAAATTGGGGGCCCGGGACTATGGCTACACCTTC; CDR3: CASSEKLGARDYGYTF
size: once; D: .; J: TRBJ2-2; V: TRBV10-3; length: 12; DNA: TGTGCCATCCGGGAGTTCGCCGGGGAGCTGTTTTTT; CDR3: CAIREFAGELFF
size: .; D: TRBD1; J: TRBJ1-2; V: TRBV5-4; length: 13; DNA: TGTGCCAGCAGCCAGGACAGGGGGTTTGGCTACACCTTC; CDR3: CASSQDRGFGYTF
size: .; D: .; J: TRBJ1-4; V: TRBV10-2; length: 14; DNA: TGCGCCAGCAGTGACACGTCAACTAATGAAAAACTGTTTTTT; CDR3: CASSDTSTNEKLFF
size: once; D: .; J: TRBJ2-7; V: TRBV5-1; length: 15; DNA: TGCGCCAGCAGCTTGTCTGCCGGAACCTCCTACGAGCAGTACTTC; CDR3: CASSLSAGTSYEQYF
size: .; D: .; J: TRBJ2-7; V: TRBV5-1; length: 17; DNA: TGCGCCAGCAGCTTGGCCCCCGGCAGGGCTGGGTCCTACGAGCAGTACTTC; CDR3: CASSLAPGRAGSYEQYF
size: .; D: .; J: TRBJ1-2; V: TRBV18; length: 14; DNA: TGTGCCAGCTCACCGGTGACGGTTCCCTATGGCTACACCTTC; CDR3: CASSPVTVPYGYTF
size: once; D: TRBD2; J: TRBJ2-7; V: TRBV5-1; length: 13; DNA: TGCGCCAGCAGCTTGGTTGGGGAGGGCGAGCAGTACTTC; CDR3: CASSLVGEGEQYF
size: .; D: TRBD1; J: TRBJ1-4; V: TRBV5-1; length: 16; DNA: TGCGCCAGCAGCTCCCAGACAGGGACACCCAATGAAAAACTGTTTTTT; CDR3: CASSSQTGTPNEKLFF
size: .; D: TRBD1; J: TRBJ2-5; V: TRBV7-2; length: 16; DNA: TGTGCCAGCAGCCCCCTTGGACAGGGGGGAAAAGAGACCCAGTACTTC; CDR3: CASSPLGQGGKETQYF
size: .; D: .; J: TRBJ2-7; V: TRBV30; length: 15; DNA: TGTGCCTGGAAAAGGGGTGGCGGCCGTAACTACGAGCAGTACTTC; CDR3: CAWKRGGGRNYEQYF
size: .; D: TRBD2; J: TRBJ2-3; V: TRBV2; length: 13; DNA: TGTGCCAGTAGCGGGAGAGTGCCAGATACGCAGTATTTT; CDR3: CASSGRVPDTQYF
size: .; D: .; J: TRBJ2-7; V: TRBV28; length: 17; DNA: TGTGCCAGTTCTCGTGGAAGGGGGAGCATCACGGCCTCCGAGCAGTACTTC; CDR3: CASSRGRGSITASEQYF
size: .; D: TRBD2; J: TRBJ2-1; V: TRBV2; length: 13; DNA: TGTGCCAGCAGTGTACTAGCGAACAATGAGCAGTTCTTC; CDR3: CASSVLANNEQFF
size: .; D: .; J: TRBJ1-5; V: TRBV11-2; length: 12; DNA: TGTGCCAGCAGCTTAGTGGGTCAGCCCCAGCATTTT; CDR3: CASSLVGQPQHF
size: .; D: .; J: TRBJ1-5; V: TRBV15; length: 12; DNA: TGTGCCACCAGCAGAGTAGGTCAGCCCCAGCATTTT; CDR3: CATSRVGQPQHF
size: .; D: .; J: TRBJ1-4; V: TRBV19; length: 14; DNA: TGTGCCAGTGCGGAACCCGAAGCTAATGAAAAACTGTTTTTT; CDR3: CASAEPEANEKLFF
size: .; D: .; J: TRBJ2-6; V: TRBV14; length: 16; DNA: TGTGCCAGCAGCCAAGTGGGGGGCTCTGGGGCCAACGTCCTGACTTTC; CDR3: CASSQVGGSGANVLTF
size: once; D: .; J: TRBJ2-3; V: TRBV7-2; length: 14; DNA: TGTGCCAGCAGCCGCGACAGGTGGCTCTACACGCAGTATTTT; CDR3: CASSRDRWLYTQYF
size: .; D: TRBD2; J: TRBJ2-1; V: TRBV9; length: 15; DNA: TGTGCCAGCACGACTAGCGGGAACTATTACAATGAGCAGTTCTTC; CDR3: CASTTSGNYYNEQFF
size: .; D: .; J: TRBJ1-1; V: TRBV2; length: 12; DNA: TGTGCCAGCAGTGTCGTGGGATTTGAAGCTTTCTTT; CDR3: CASSVVGFEAFF
size: .; D: .; J: TRBJ2-7; V: TRBV7-3; length: 12; DNA: TGTGCCAGCAGTACCCAAAACGGCGAGCAGTACTTC; CDR3: CASSTQNGEQYF
size: .; D: TRBD1; J: TRBJ2-3; V: TRBV9; length: 17; DNA: TGTGCCAGCAGCTTCGCATTGACAGGGGGCGGTGGAGATACGCAGTATTTT; CDR3: CASSFALTGGGGDTQYF
size: .; D: TRBD2; J: TRBJ2-7; V: TRBV6-6; length: 14; DNA: TGTGCCAGCAGACACCAAGAGCGGGAGGCCGAGCAGTACTTC; CDR3: CASRHQEREAEQYF
size: .; D: .; J: TRBJ2-7; V: TRBV21-1; length: 15; DNA: TGTGCCAGCGGAGCTAGCGGGAGGTCCCTCTACGAGCAGTACTTC; CDR3: CASGASGRSLYEQYF
size: .; D: TRBD2; J: TRBJ2-7; V: TRBV6-6; length: 15; DNA: TGTGCCAGCAGTTACTCGAAAGGGACTAGTTACGAGCAGTACTTC; CDR3: CASSYSKGTSYEQYF
size: .; D: .; J: TRBJ2-7; V: TRBV29-1; length: 15; DNA: TGCAGCGTTACCGGTGACAGCGCCACATCCTACGAGCAGTACTTC; CDR3: CSVTGDSATSYEQYF
size: .; D: TRBD1; J: TRBJ1-1; V: TRBV5-4; length: 14; DNA: TGTGCCAGCAGCCCAGGGGGGGGAAACACTGAAGCTTTCTTT; CDR3: CASSPGGGNTEAFF
size: .; D: .; J: TRBJ1-1; V: TRBV6-5; length: 15; DNA: TGTGCCAGCAGTCCGGACAGCCAGATGAACACTGAAGCTTTCTTT; CDR3: CASSPDSQMNTEAFF
size: .; D: .; J: TRBJ2-7; V: TRBV29-1; length: 16; DNA: TGCAGCCTCGGGAGTTCTCGTTGGTGGGACACCTACGAGCAGTACTTC; CDR3: CSLGSSRWWDTYEQYF
size: .; D: .; J: TRBJ1-4; V: TRBV6-5; length: 15; DNA: TGTGCCAGCAGGATAAACAGGAGCCCCATTGAAAAACTGTTTTTT; CDR3: CASRINRSPIEKLFF
size: .; D: .; J: TRBJ1-2; V: TRBV28; length: 12; DNA: TGTGCCAGCAGACCCTACAGGGATGGCTACACCTTC; CDR3: CASRPYRDGYTF
size: .; D: .; J: TRBJ1-3; V: TRBV20-1; length: 11; DNA: TGCAGTGCTTCCCGATGGGACACCATATATTTT; CDR3: CSASRWDTIYF
size: few; D: .; J: TRBJ1-3; V: TRBV10-3; length: 14; DNA: TGTGCCATCAGTTGGACAGCCTCTGGAAACACCATATATTTT; CDR3: CAISWTASGNTIYF